Shown below are 4 T cell receptor beta chains from a single sample sequenced in a study of T-cell reconstitution after alpha-beta-depleted transplantation in children. Molecular barcoding with unique molecular identifiers was used for the TCRbeta library. In TCRdb, the PCR reads were re-called with MiXCR into one record per CDR3 protein. The data show a few hundred thousand distinct CDR3 sequences, around 21% seen once. Sequencing was performed on PBMCs from the stem cell graft donor, taken from the stem cell graft. The receptors were sampled from a human donor who donated a stem cell graft to a child with acute myeloid leukemia.

The chain recombines TRBV20-1 with TRBJ1-1; perhaps TRBD1 as D (6 bases). The CDR3 loop spans 13 amino acids. Germline CDR1 and CDR2: DFQATT and SNEGSKA (reference sequence). V lost 4 bases and J 6 bases, leaving 15 bases between the germline ends. CDR3 protein: CSATRTRGAEAFF. The CDR3 DNA is TGCAGTGCTACCAGGACCAGGGGCGCTGAAGCTTTCTTT.

The sample holds a few counts of this clonotype. The junction departs from germline at one end; a sequencing error may be responsible. The chain is built from TRBV6-1 and TRBJ2-7; D may be TRBD2 (6 bases). Germline CDR1 MNHNS, CDR2 SASEGT. The CDR3 loop spans 13 amino acids. Written as DNA, the CDR3 is TGTGCCACCAGTAGCGGTTTCTCCTACGAGCAGTACTTC. Translation gives CATSSGFSYEQYF.

The chain is built from TRBV7-9 and TRBJ2-4; maybe TRBD1 (6 bases). The CDR3 spans 14 residues. V dropped 5 bases and J dropped 8 bases, with 16 bases sitting between them. CDR1 is SEHNR and CDR2 is FQNEAQ in the germline V gene (reference sequence). The chain's CDR3 is CASSVTEGEDIQYF. CDR3 sequence (DNA): TGTGCCAGCAGCGTTACCGAGGGGGAAGACATTCAGTACTTC. The entire variable domain, with the rest obtained from reference TRBV7-9 and TRBJ2-4, is as follows: DTGVSQNPRHKITKRGQNVTFRCDPISEHNRLYWYRQTLGQGPEFLTYFQNEAQLEKSRLLSDRFSAERPKGSFSTLEIQRTEQGDSAMYLCASSVTEGEDIQYFGAGTRLSVL.

This clonotype was counted between two and nine times. The CDR3 protein is CASRVAGGPRSEQFF. DNA of the CDR3: TGTGCCAGCAGGGTAGCGGGAGGGCCGAGAAGTGAGCAGTTCTTC. The gene calls are TRBV12-3 or TRBV12-4 and TRBJ2-1; 11 bases agree with TRBD2. The CDR3 runs 15 residues. V trimming: 6 bases; J trimming: 9 bases; junction bases outside the gene matches: 10.